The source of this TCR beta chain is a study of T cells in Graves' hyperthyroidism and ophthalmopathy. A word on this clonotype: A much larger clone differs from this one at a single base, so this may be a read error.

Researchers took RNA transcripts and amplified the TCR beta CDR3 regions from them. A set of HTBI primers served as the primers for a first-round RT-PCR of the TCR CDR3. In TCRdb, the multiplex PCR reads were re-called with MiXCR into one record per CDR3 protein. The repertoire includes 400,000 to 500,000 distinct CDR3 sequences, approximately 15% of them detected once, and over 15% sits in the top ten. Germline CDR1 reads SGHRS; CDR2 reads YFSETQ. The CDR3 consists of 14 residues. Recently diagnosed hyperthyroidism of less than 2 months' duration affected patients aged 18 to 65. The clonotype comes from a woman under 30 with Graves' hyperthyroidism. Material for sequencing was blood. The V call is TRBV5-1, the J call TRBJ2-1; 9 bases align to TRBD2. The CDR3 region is CASRREGQDNQQFF. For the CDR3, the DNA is TGCGCCAGCAGGCGGGAGGGCCAGGACAATCAGCAGTTCTTC.